The 32 T cell receptor beta chains below come from one sample, sequenced in a study of CD8 T cells in Susac syndrome. RNA was extracted with the RNeasy kit, and a quantity of roughly 0.45 to 1 ug was reverse transcribed using random hexamers. TCRdb re-analysed the immunoSEQ multiplex PCR reads in MiXCR, keeping a single row per CDR3 protein. The sample consists of under 300,000 distinct CDR3 sequences, approximately 95% of them appearing once. Sequencing was done on a sample of CD4+ T cells from PBMCs. Receptors originate from a human donor with Susac syndrome.

This clonotype was seen a single time. The chain uses TRBV19 and TRBJ1-1; a possible D gene is TRBD1 (5 bases). Germline CDR1 is LNHDA and CDR2 is SQIVND (reference sequence). The CDR3 loop spans 16 amino acids. V dropped 11 bases and J dropped 1 base, with 23 bases sitting between them. CDR3 residues: CAASSMVQGGNTEAFF. The DNA for the CDR3 is TGTGCCGCCAGTAGTATGGTTCAGGGAGGGAACACTGAAGCTTTCTTT.

The CDR3 DNA is TGCAGTGCTCCGAAGCGGACCCTTGGGGGAGATACGCAGTATTTT. It is translated as CSAPKRTLGGDTQYF. The genes are TRBV20-1 and TRBJ2-3; D is tentatively TRBD1 or TRBD2 (5 bases each). Germline CDR1 is DFQATT and CDR2 is SNEGSKA (reference sequence). V was trimmed by 5 bases and J by 5 bases, leaving 20 bases between them. CDR3 size: 15 residues.

The chain employs TRBV3-1 and TRBJ2-7, with TRBD1 matching over 8 bases. Germline lookup yields CDR1 LGHDT and CDR2 YNNKEL (reference sequence). V shed 6 bases and J 0 bases; nucleotides not matched to a gene: 4. CDR3 size: 14 residues. CDR3 in DNA: TGTGCCAGCAGGAACAGGGGGAGCTCCTACGAGCAGTACTTC. Protein product: CASRNRGSSYEQYF.

V usage is TRBV29-1 and J usage is TRBJ2-7, with unresolved D. The CDR3 is 13 amino acids. Germline CDR1 and CDR2: SQVTM and ANQGSEA. Trimming stripped 2 bases from V and 0 bases from J, with 8 bases between. This CDR3 is CSVETVLSYEQYF. CDR3 bases: TGCAGCGTTGAAACAGTACTCTCCTACGAGCAGTACTTC.

The gene calls are TRBV4-1 and TRBJ1-5; no clear D. V lost 3 bases and J lost 6, with 15 bases in between. CDR1 is MGHRA and CDR2 is YSYEKL in the germline V gene. The CDR3 is 15 amino acids. The CDR3: CASSQARDFGQPQHF. The CDR3 DNA sequence: TGCGCCAGCAGCCAGGCCCGGGATTTTGGTCAGCCCCAGCATTTT.

The chain recombines TRBV18 with TRBJ2-3; the match to TRBD2 covers 10 bases. The CDR3 extends over 17 amino acids. Germline assignment: CDR1 KGHSH and CDR2 LQKENI. The trim removed 3 bases at V and 2 bases at J, leaving 8 bases unmatched. CDR3: CASSPHRLAGLTDTQYF. Here the CDR3 DNA reads TGTGCCAGCTCACCTCATCGACTAGCGGGCCTCACAGATACGCAGTATTTT.

The rearrangement joins TRBV7-2 to TRBJ2-2; D is possibly TRBD1 (6 bases). The length of the CDR3 is 19 residues. V lost 5 bases and J 0 bases, leaving 22 bases between the germline ends. From germline, CDR1 is SGHTA and CDR2 FQGNSA. The CDR3 DNA reads as TGTGCCAGCAGCACCAAAATCAGGTCCGGGACAACGAACACCGGGGAGCTGTTTTTT. As protein: CASSTKIRSGTTNTGELFF.

The chain carries TRBV25-1 and TRBJ2-2, with TRBD1 identical over 8 bases. CDR1 and CDR2 from the germline V gene are MGHDK and SYGVNS. This CDR3 comprises 14 residues. The V segment lost 3 bases and the J segment 6 bases; nucleotides outside the gene matches: 3. CDR3 amino acids: CASSDPQGAGELFF. The CDR3 DNA follows: TGTGCCAGCAGTGACCCACAGGGGGCCGGGGAGCTGTTTTTT. The full variable domain, its missing parts supplied by reference TRBV25-1 and TRBJ2-2, is EADIYQTPRYLVIGTGKKITLECSQTMGHDKMYWYQQDPGMELHLIHYSYGVNSTEKGDLSSESTVSRIRTEHFPLTLESARPSHTSQYLCASSDPQGAGELFFGEGSRLTVL.

The rearrangement links TRBV30 to TRBJ1-5, with 7 bases that match TRBD1. The ends lost 3 bases at V and 3 bases at J; junction bases unmatched: 8. The CDR3 consists of 15 residues. Germline V lookup: CDR1 GTSNPN, CDR2 SVGIG (reference sequence). The CDR3 coding sequence is TGTGCCTGGAGACAGGGGCCCAATCTCAATCAGCCCCAGCATTTT. Its translation is CAWRQGPNLNQPQHF.

The chain uses TRBV9 and TRBJ1-5; no definite D call. The length of the CDR3 is 15 residues. The germline V and J ends were trimmed by 0 bases and 1 base, with 8 bases remaining between them. Germline CDR1 reads SGDLS; CDR2 reads YYNGEE. This chain's CDR3 is CASSVDGLSNQPQHF. The CDR3 DNA sequence: TGTGCCAGCAGCGTAGATGGGTTGAGCAATCAGCCCCAGCATTTT.

The chain employs TRBV6-4 and TRBJ2-6; TRBD2 matches 10 bases. V lost 5 bases to trimming and J lost 2 bases; unmatched junction nucleotides: 6. The CDR3 is 17 residues long. Per the germline V gene, CDR1 is MRHNA and CDR2 is SNTAGT. The chain's CDR3 is CASSILAGITGANVLTF. The CDR3 DNA follows: TGTGCCAGCAGTATACTAGCGGGGATCACTGGGGCCAACGTCCTGACTTTC.

V usage is TRBV24-1 and J usage is TRBJ2-7; 12 nucleotides match TRBD2. The CDR3 spans 15 residues. CDR1 and CDR2 from the germline V gene are KGHDR and SFDVKD. V shed 2 bases, J shed 6 bases, and the junction held 4 bases outside the gene matches. The CDR3 nucleotides read TGTGCCACCAGTGATTCGGGACTAGCGGGCCTCGAGCAGTACTTC. This gives the protein CATSDSGLAGLEQYF.

In DNA form, the CDR3 reads TGTGCCAGCAGCCGTACGACTTCCAATGCCTATGGCTACACCTTC. Its protein is CASSRTTSNAYGYTF. The chain carries TRBV7-9 and TRBJ1-2; D not resolved. V shed 5 bases and J shed 4 bases, with 17 bases lying between them. CDR1 is SEHNR, CDR2 FQNEAQ, per germline (reference sequence). The CDR3 totals 15 residues.

The chain is built from TRBV29-1 and TRBJ2-4; TRBD2 might be the D (6 bases). Per the germline V gene, CDR1 is SQVTM and CDR2 is ANQGSEA. There are 15 residues in the CDR3. Trimming took 4 bases from V and 1 from J, leaving 14 bases between them. DNA for the CDR3: TGCAGCGTTGGACCGGCGGGGATGGCCAAAAACATTCAGTACTTC. Amino acids: CSVGPAGMAKNIQYF. Variable domain in full (rest from reference TRBV29-1 and TRBJ2-4): SAVISQKPSRDICQRGTSLTIQCQVDSQVTMMFWYRQQPGQSLTLIATANQGSEATYESGFVIDKFPISRPNLTFSTLTVSNMSPEDSSIYLCSVGPAGMAKNIQYFGAGTRLSVL.

The chain employs TRBV7-8 and TRBJ2-2, with D unclear. V was pared by 2 bases and J by 0 bases, with 10 bases between. Germline V gene sequence: CDR1 SGHVS, CDR2 FQNEAQ. The CDR3 has 16 residues. CDR3 in amino acids: CASSLSEVSNTGELFF. The CDR3 bases are TGTGCCAGCAGCTTAAGCGAGGTTTCGAACACCGGGGAGCTGTTTTTT. The entire variable domain, with the rest obtained from reference TRBV7-8 and TRBJ2-2, is as follows: GAGVSQSPRYKVAKRGQDVALRCDPISGHVSLFWYQQALGQGPEFLTYFQNEAQLDKSGLPSDRFFAERPEGSVSTLKIQRTQQEDSAVYLCASSLSEVSNTGELFFGEGSRLTVL.

The chain combines TRBV29-1 with TRBJ2-3; D remains unclear. This CDR3 is built from 14 residues. The V end lost 8 bases, the J end lost 4 bases, and 19 bases lay between the germline ends. The germline CDR1 and CDR2 sequences are SQVTM and ANQGSEA. The CDR3 DNA is TGCAGCTACCACCAGACCCCGCCCCCAGATACGCAGTATTTT. Translation: CSYHQTPPPDTQYF.

V gene TRBV12-3 or TRBV12-4 combines with J gene TRBJ2-5; perhaps TRBD2 as D (5 bases). The CDR3 contains 12 residues. Trimming cost V 6 bases and J 4 bases, with 9 bases left between them. The CDR3 sequence: CASRLGRETQYF. Here the CDR3 DNA reads TGTGCCAGCAGACTGGGGAGAGAGACCCAGTACTTC.

The chain has TRBV7-8 and TRBJ1-1; D call uncertain. This CDR3 has 11 amino acids. Trimming left V 5 bases short and J 11 bases short, with 12 bases between. Germline CDR1 and CDR2: SGHVS and FQNEAQ. The CDR3 DNA reads TGTGCCAGCAGCACGTCGCCGTTGGCTTTCTTT. It yields the protein CASSTSPLAFF.

The chain combines TRBV2 with TRBJ2-2, with D perhaps matching TRBD2 (5 bases). The V and J ends lost 3 bases and 2 bases respectively, with 10 bases between them. Germline V gene data show CDR1 as SNHLY and CDR2 as FYNNEI. The CDR3 consists of 15 residues. The DNA of the CDR3 is TGTGCCAGCAGTGAGCGGGCAAGTAACACCGGGGAGCTGTTTTTT. Translation gives CASSERASNTGELFF.

In this sample, this clonotype turned up once. This rearrangement joins TRBV9 to TRBJ1-5; D is ambiguous. The CDR3 covers 13 residues. CDR1 and CDR2 from the germline V gene are SGDLS and YYNGEE. With 3 bases removed from V and 7 bases from J, the gap between germline ends came to 11 bases. In DNA form, the CDR3 reads TGTGCCAGCAGCGCACAAGGAACGCAGCCCCAGCATTTT. Protein: CASSAQGTQPQHF.

This clonotype was counted once. This chain uses TRBV3-1 with TRBJ2-5; TRBD2 matches 11 bases. The V gene's germline CDR1 is LGHDT and CDR2 YNNKEL (reference sequence). V gave up 2 bases and J gave up 0 bases; unmatched junction bases: 5. The CDR3 runs 17 residues. CDR3 amino acids: CASSQMTSGANQETQYF. CDR3 in DNA: TGTGCCAGCAGCCAAATGACTAGCGGGGCAAACCAAGAGACCCAGTACTTC.

This clonotype was observed a single time. The V call is TRBV28, the J call TRBJ2-7; 10 positions match TRBD2. Looked up from germline, CDR1 is MDHEN and CDR2 is SYDVKM. Losses at the gene ends were 3 bases for V and 6 bases for J; bases not matched to a gene: 11. The CDR3 is 16 amino acids. DNA of the CDR3: TGTGCCAGCAGTTTCGCTAGCGGGAGATCCCTCGCCGAGCAGTACTTC. Amino acids: CASSFASGRSLAEQYF. Supplemented by reference TRBV28 and TRBJ2-7, the full variable domain reads DVKVTQSSRYLVKRTGEKVFLECVQDMDHENMFWYRQDPGLGLRLIYFSYDVKMKEKGDIPEGYSVSREKKERFSLILESASTNQTSMYLCASSFASGRSLAEQYFGPGTRLTVT.

V and J are TRBV30 and TRBJ2-1, with TRBD2 matching 8 bases. V gave up 5 bases and J gave up 0 bases; unmatched junction bases: 6. The CDR3 extends over 15 amino acids. CDR1 is GTSNPN and CDR2 is SVGIG in the germline V gene (reference sequence). This CDR3 reads CAWSQLADSYNEQFF. CDR3 DNA sequence: TGTGCCTGGTCGCAACTAGCGGACTCCTACAATGAGCAGTTCTTC.

The rearrangement links TRBV29-1 to TRBJ2-6; TRBD2 might be the D (5 bases). CDR3 length: 13 residues. The germline V gene has CDR1 SQVTM and CDR2 ANQGSEA. The DNA of the CDR3 is TGCAGTGCCGGGGTTTCTGGGGCCAACGTCCTGACTTTC. Translation: CSAGVSGANVLTF.

The chain employs TRBV7-9 and TRBJ1-2; D ambiguous. V was clipped by 1 base and J by 1 base, with 7 bases between them. The germline V gene encodes CDR1 SEHNR and CDR2 FQNEAQ (reference sequence). The CDR3 spans 14 residues. Here the CDR3 DNA reads TGTGCCAGCAGCTTAGAGGCTATTAACTATGGCTACACCTTC. The encoded protein is CASSLEAINYGYTF.

V usage is TRBV5-1 and J usage is TRBJ2-1, with D tentatively TRBD2 (5 bases). The V gene lost 1 base and the J gene lost 9 bases, with 14 bases spanning the gap. Germline assignment: CDR1 SGHRS and CDR2 YFSETQ. The CDR3 contains 14 residues. The CDR3 DNA reads as TGCGCCAGCAGCTTGACGGGCGGTGCGGGTGAGCAGTTCTTC. It codes for CASSLTGGAGEQFF.

The chain couples TRBV7-9 to TRBJ2-1; 8 nucleotides agree with TRBD2. Germline CDR1 reads SEHNR; CDR2 reads FQNEAQ (reference sequence). This CDR3 comprises 13 residues. V dropped 8 bases and J dropped 5; count of bases not matched to a gene: 5. The CDR3 loop is CASSTGGDNEQFF. In nucleotides, the CDR3 is TGTGCCAGCTCGACCGGGGGGGACAATGAGCAGTTCTTC.

The chain joins TRBV18 to TRBJ2-3; TRBD2 is a possible D gene (5 bases). The germline CDR1 and CDR2 sequences are KGHSH and LQKENI. V was shortened by 2 bases and J by 0 bases, with 9 bases between the two germline ends. CDR3 length equals 15 residues. The CDR3 coding sequence is TGTGCCAGCTCACCATTTAGGACTAGCACAGATACGCAGTATTTT. This encodes CASSPFRTSTDTQYF. The entire variable domain, with the rest obtained from reference TRBV18 and TRBJ2-3, is as follows: NAGVMQNPRHLVRRRGQEARLRCSPMKGHSHVYWYRQLPEEGLKFMVYLQKENIIDESGMPKERFSAEFPKEGPSILRIQQVVRGDSAAYFCASSPFRTSTDTQYFGPGTRLTVL.

The CDR3 region is CASRGEGLEQFF. For the CDR3, the DNA is TGTGCCAGCAGAGGCGAGGGGCTTGAGCAGTTCTTC. V is TRBV9 and J is TRBJ2-1; D may be TRBD1 or TRBD2 (5 bases each). Trimming removed 5 bases from V and 9 bases from J, with 12 bases in between. The CDR3 loop spans 12 amino acids. Germline values: CDR1 SGDLS, CDR2 YYNGEE.

This clonotype was seen only once. V gene TRBV20-1 combines with J gene TRBJ1-1; maybe TRBD1 (5 bases). The CDR3 is made up of 13 amino acids. Trimming cost V 3 bases and J 1 base, with 9 bases left between them. CDR1 is DFQATT and CDR2 is SNEGSKA in the germline V gene (reference sequence). The CDR3 DNA sequence: TGCAGTGCTAGGCCCGACAGGAACACTGAAGCTTTCTTT. Amino acids: CSARPDRNTEAFF.

The V gene is TRBV6-5, the J gene TRBJ1-2; D unresolved. The CDR3 is 16 residues long. V lost 0 bases to trimming and J lost 1 base, with 12 bases between them. Germline lookup yields CDR1 MNHEY and CDR2 SVGAGI. The CDR3 coding sequence is TGTGCCAGCAGTTACTCGAAGCTAGCAGATAACTATGGCTACACCTTC. Translating gives CASSYSKLADNYGYTF.

V is TRBV28 and J is TRBJ2-7; perhaps TRBD2 as D (5 bases). With 2 bases removed from V and 2 bases from J, the gap between germline ends came to 10 bases. CDR3 length: 14 amino acids. CDR1 and CDR2 (germline): MDHEN, SYDVKM. CDR3 in amino acids: CASSLTTTPYEQYF. The CDR3 bases are TGTGCCAGCAGTTTAACGACTACACCCTACGAGCAGTACTTC.